Each of the 21 T cell receptor beta chains below was sequenced from the same sample in a study of early T cells in non-severe SARS-CoV-2 infection. TCRdb reprocessed the 5' RACE reads via MiXCR and lists one record per CDR3 protein. Of about 90,000 distinct CDR3 sequences listed, approximately 12% are singletons. The sequencing here drew on whole blood, taken at baseline. These receptors originate from an adult who was a healthcare worker with PCR-confirmed SARS-CoV-2 infection or an uninfected control (not recorded which).

This clonotype occurred many times. This chain connects TRBV5-1 to TRBJ1-2; TRBD1 is a possible D gene (6 bases). CDR1 is SGHRS, CDR2 YFSETQ, per germline. V gave up 0 bases and J gave up 8 bases, with 14 bases separating them. This CDR3 has 14 residues. The CDR3, as DNA: TGCGCCAGCAGCTTGGAACAGGACAGCAGGGGCTACACCTTC. This sequence encodes CASSLEQDSRGYTF.

This clonotype has a count of ten or more. V usage is TRBV2 and J usage is TRBJ2-2; 7 bases agree with TRBD1. The junction had 7 bases not matched to a gene; V was cut back by 10 bases and J by 2 bases. This CDR3 is built from 14 residues. Per germline, CDR1 SNHLY and CDR2 FYNNEI. CDR3 sequence reads: CATPRDRNTGELFF. In DNA, the CDR3 is TGTGCCACCCCCCGGGACAGAAACACCGGGGAGCTGTTTTTT.

V gene TRBV13 combines with J gene TRBJ1-2; no clear D gene. CDR3 length equals 13 residues. The germline gives CDR1 PRHDT, CDR2 FYEKMQ (reference sequence). V lost 4 bases and J lost 4, with 10 bases in between. Here the CDR3 reads CASSSVQLYGYTF. The DNA of the CDR3 is TGTGCCAGCAGCTCCGTACAGCTCTATGGCTACACCTTC.

The rearrangement uses TRBV9 and TRBJ2-3; TRBD2 aligns across 7 bases. V trimming: 0 bases; J trimming: 1 base; junction bases outside the gene matches: 2. The CDR3 runs 15 residues. Germline loops: CDR1 SGDLS, CDR2 YYNGEE. Here the CDR3 DNA reads TGTGCCAGCAGCGTAGCTGCGGGAGGCACAGATACGCAGTATTTT. Its translation is CASSVAAGGTDTQYF. Full variable domain (remainder filled in from reference TRBV9 and TRBJ2-3): DSGVTQTPKHLITATGQRVTLRCSPRSGDLSVYWYQQSLDQGLQFLIQYYNGEERAKGNILERFSAQQFPDLHSELNLSSLELGDSALYFCASSVAAGGTDTQYFGPGTRLTVL.

V and J are TRBV29-1 and TRBJ2-5; TRBD2 aligns across 8 bases. The CDR3 contains 14 residues. CDR1 is SQVTM and CDR2 is ANQGSEA in the germline V gene. Unmatched junction bases numbered 7, after V lost 5 bases and J lost 2 bases. The CDR3 bases are TGCAGCGTTCGTCTACCGGGAGGGCAAGAGACCCAGTACTTC. Translated, it gives CSVRLPGGQETQYF.

V is TRBV4-2 and J is TRBJ2-7; D call uncertain. Between the trimmed V and J ends, which lost 4 bases and 0 bases, there was a span of 13 bases. Germline assignment: CDR1 LGHNA and CDR2 YNFKEQ. This CDR3 spans 15 amino acids. This CDR3 reads CASSPSLVDSYEQYF. The CDR3 DNA reads TGTGCCAGCAGCCCGAGTTTGGTAGACTCCTACGAGCAGTACTTC.

This clonotype was counted only a few times. This chain uses TRBV7-9 with TRBJ1-4; 9 bases agree with TRBD1. After removal of 4 bases from V and 1 base from J, the junction contained 7 bases not matched to a gene. In germline, CDR1 is SEHNR, CDR2 FQNEAQ (reference sequence). This CDR3 has 17 amino acids. The CDR3 sequence: CASSSARQGETNEKLFF. CDR3 nucleotides: TGTGCCAGCAGCTCAGCCCGACAGGGGGAAACTAATGAAAAACTGTTTTTT.

This clonotype has only a few counts. J is TRBJ2-7 and V is TRBV6-1, with 11 bases that match TRBD2. The V gene's germline CDR1 is MNHNS and CDR2 SASEGT. Trimming at V came to 7 bases and at J to 2 bases, leaving 4 bases not matched to a gene. CDR3 length: 14 amino acids. The CDR3 spells CASNLAGGTYEQYF. In DNA form, the CDR3 reads TGTGCCAGCAATCTAGCGGGGGGTACCTACGAGCAGTACTTC.

The table lists this clonotype with many counts. V usage is TRBV7-9 and J usage is TRBJ2-6; tentatively, D is TRBD1 or TRBD2 (5 bases each). CDR1 and CDR2 from the germline V gene are SEHNR and FQNEAQ (reference sequence). This CDR3 spans 16 amino acids. Deletions cut 5 bases from V and 0 bases from J, with 11 bases between. The CDR3 reads CASSRDLSSGANVLTF. CDR3 nucleotides: TGTGCCAGCAGCCGGGACCTGAGCTCTGGGGCCAACGTCCTGACTTTC.

This clonotype has just a few counts. CDR3 coding DNA: TGTGCCAGTAGTCTAGCCAAAAACATTCAGTACTTC. It yields the protein CASSLAKNIQYF. The chain links TRBV19 to TRBJ2-4; D unresolved. The CDR3 length is 12 residues. The V gene lost 5 bases and the J gene lost 0 bases, with 2 bases spanning the gap. Germline CDR1 and CDR2: LNHDA and SQIVND (reference sequence).

This clonotype was recorded many times. The chain has TRBV30 and TRBJ2-7, with 9 bases matching TRBD2. The CDR3 extends over 14 amino acids. Per germline, CDR1 GTSNPN and CDR2 SVGIG (reference sequence). The V gene end was trimmed by 7 bases and the J gene end by 3 bases; junction bases not matched to a gene: 10. The CDR3 loop reads CASTWGSGSYEQYF. The CDR3 DNA follows: TGTGCCTCTACCTGGGGTAGCGGGAGCTACGAGCAGTACTTC.

The table lists this clonotype with a few counts. The chain carries TRBV28 and TRBJ2-4, with 10 bases identical to TRBD2. Germline V CDR1 and CDR2: MDHEN, SYDVKM. With 3 bases clipped from V and 1 base from J, the junction kept 9 bases outside the gene matches. This CDR3 contains 18 residues. This CDR3 reads CASSLARAGGPAKNIQYF. DNA for the CDR3: TGTGCCAGCAGTTTGGCCAGAGCGGGGGGGCCGGCCAAAAACATTCAGTACTTC. Using reference TRBV28 and TRBJ2-4 for the parts outside the CDR3, the full variable domain is DVKVTQSSRYLVKRTGEKVFLECVQDMDHENMFWYRQDPGLGLRLIYFSYDVKMKEKGDIPEGYSVSREKKERFSLILESASTNQTSMYLCASSLARAGGPAKNIQYFGAGTRLSVL.

V and J are TRBV11-2 and TRBJ1-2; D unresolved. CDR3 size: 16 residues. Germline values: CDR1 SGHAT, CDR2 FQNNGV. V was clipped by 5 bases and J by 0 bases, with 16 bases between them. The CDR3, as DNA: TGTGCCAGCAGCCAGAGGGTAACAGCAGCTAACTATGGCTACACCTTC. It encodes CASSQRVTAANYGYTF. The whole variable domain, remainder taken from reference TRBV11-2 and TRBJ1-2, is EAGVAQSPRYKIIEKRQSVAFWCNPISGHATLYWYQQILGQGPKLLIQFQNNGVVDDSQLPKDRFSAERLKGVDSTLKIQPAKLEDSAVYLCASSQRVTAANYGYTFGSGTRLTVV.

This clonotype occurred a few times. The chain has TRBV6-2 or TRBV6-3 and TRBJ1-6, with D hard to call. Germline values: CDR1 MNHEY, CDR2 SVGEGT. V lost 6 bases to trimming and J lost 5 bases, with 11 bases between them. There are 14 residues in the CDR3. The CDR3 region has the DNA TGTGCCAGCAGGGGAGACGCCGATAATTCACCCCTCCACTTT. This encodes CASRGDADNSPLHF.

The chain joins TRBV6-5 to TRBJ2-7, with D hard to call. Germline V lookup: CDR1 MNHEY, CDR2 SVGAGI. V lost 0 bases and J 3 bases, leaving 12 bases between the germline ends. The CDR3 is made up of 15 amino acids. CDR3 DNA sequence: TGTGCCAGCAGTTACTCTTACGAAAGCCGCTACGAGCAGTACTTC. Residues: CASSYSYESRYEQYF.

The V and J genes are TRBV7-2 and TRBJ1-1; D call uncertain. The CDR3 covers 15 residues. V lost 4 bases, J lost 2 bases, and 14 bases lay in between. Looked up from germline, CDR1 is SGHTA and CDR2 is FQGNSA. CDR3 amino acids: CASSSSPAENTEAFF. DNA of the CDR3: TGTGCCAGCAGCTCAAGTCCGGCCGAAAACACTGAAGCTTTCTTT.

This clonotype occurred a few times. The rearrangement joins TRBV7-2 to TRBJ2-3; D uncertain. CDR3 length: 15 residues. Germline loops: CDR1 SGHTA, CDR2 FQGNSA. Trimming stripped 5 bases from V and 4 bases from J, with 16 bases between. The CDR3 reads CASSPDGLSADTQYF. CDR3 in DNA: TGTGCCAGCAGCCCAGACGGGCTTTCCGCAGATACGCAGTATTTT. Together with reference TRBV7-2 and TRBJ2-3, the CDR3 gives the full variable domain: GAGVSQSPSNKVTEKGKDVELRCDPISGHTALYWYRQSLGQGLEFLIYFQGNSAPDKSGLPSDRFSAERTGGSVSTLTIQRTQQEDSAVYLCASSPDGLSADTQYFGPGTRLTVL.

DNA for the CDR3: TGTGCCAGCAGCCCGGGACTAGCGGGAGCCCTAAGCACAGATACGCAGTATTTT. Its protein is CASSPGLAGALSTDTQYF. The V and J genes are TRBV5-4 and TRBJ2-3, with TRBD2 matching over 14 bases. The CDR3 length is 18 residues. V was clipped by 4 bases and J by 0 bases; unmatched bases: 7. Germline V gene lookup returns CDR1 SGHNT and CDR2 YYREEE (reference sequence).

The chain recombines TRBV7-9 with TRBJ1-1; D is unresolved. The CDR3 covers 15 residues. V was clipped by 5 bases and J by 0 bases, with 13 bases between them. Germline V gives CDR1 SEHNR, CDR2 FQNEAQ (reference sequence). The DNA of the CDR3 is TGTGCCAGCAGCCCCGCCTCCGCTATGAACACTGAAGCTTTCTTT. Translating gives CASSPASAMNTEAFF.

The rearrangement uses TRBV20-1 and TRBJ2-1; D could derive from TRBD1 or TRBD2 (5 bases each). The CDR3 is 14 amino acids. Germline V gene lookup returns CDR1 DFQATT and CDR2 SNEGSKA (reference sequence). Trimming left V 6 bases short and J 8 bases short, with 20 bases between. As DNA, the CDR3 is TGCAGTGCCGCTCCGGGACCCCGTCGGGATGAGCAGTTCTTC. Its protein is CSAAPGPRRDEQFF.

The chain combines TRBV19 with TRBJ2-1; 8 bases match TRBD2. The junction had 11 bases not matched to a gene; V was cut back by 3 bases and J by 16 bases. Germline V gene sequence: CDR1 LNHDA, CDR2 SQIVND (reference sequence). The CDR3 runs 13 residues. The CDR3 nucleotides read TGTGCCAGTAGTATTACGGAGCCAGGACTAGCCTTCTTC. Protein product: CASSITEPGLAFF. The variable domain in full, with the rest retrieved from reference TRBV19 and TRBJ2-1, is DGGITQSPKYLFRKEGQNVTLSCEQNLNHDAMYWYRQDPGQGLRLIYYSQIVNDFQKGDIAEGYSVSREKKESFPLTVTSAQKNPTAFYLCASSITEPGLAFFGPGTRLTVL.